This paragraph covers one T cell receptor (beta chain) sequence. The antigen is not known. This specimen comes from a study of CD8 T cells in Susac syndrome. Overall study results and limits: Individuals included in the TCR sequencing and HLA analysis were acknowledged by the study to be relatively few in number.

Germline V gives CDR1 MDHEN, CDR2 SYDVKM. Trimming at V came to 5 bases and at J to 8 bases, leaving 4 bases not matched to a gene. The CDR3 is 12 amino acids. CD8+ and CD4+ T cells taken from blood had their TCR beta sequenced. It was with random hexamers that roughly 0.5 to 1 ug RNA was reverse transcribed. By means of immunoSEQ multiplex PCR, TCR beta CDR3 spanning 54 Vbeta and 13 Jbeta underwent amplification. Each CDR3 protein gets one entry after TCRdb re-called the immunoSEQ multiplex PCR reads with MiXCR. This sample has about 210,000 distinct CDR3 sequences, with around 96% found just once. This TCR was sampled from a human donor with multiple sclerosis. V usage is TRBV28 and J usage is TRBJ1-2; TRBD1 aligns across 8 bases. The source material was CD4+ T cells from PBMCs. This chain's CDR3 is CASSTTGGGYTF. In DNA form, the CDR3 reads TGTGCCAGCAGTACCACAGGGGGAGGCTACACCTTC.